This T cell receptor beta chain was observed in a study of shared clonotypes between healthy human individuals. Looking at the study overall: The plates for each donor numbered three CD4 naive, three CD4 memory, two CD8 naive and one CD8 memory. Points from the study as a whole: A few donors shared approximately 5% of their naive CD4 clonotypes. Among non-shared clonotypes, generation probabilities were lower than among those shared by all four donors.

The method was immunoSEQ multiplex PCR; TCRdb's version includes in-frame clones alone and lacks a portion of them. In the table there are over 2 million clones, roughly 94% of which are singletons. A word on this clone: Its antigen remains unknown.

The V gene lost 4 bases and the J gene lost 1 base, with 8 bases spanning the gap. CDR3 size: 13 residues. Germline loops: CDR1 SQVTM, CDR2 ANQGSEA. Selected positively for CCR7 and CD45RO-negative, naive CD8 cells excluded terminally differentiated effector memory CD45RA+ cells. J is TRBJ2-1 and V is TRBV29-1; D remains ambiguous. This clonotype was obtained from a man between 18 and 29 years old in good health. Sequencing used naive CD8+ T cells sorted from blood. CDR3 sequence (DNA): TGCAGCGTTGCCGCGGATTCCTACAATGAGCAGTTCTTC. This translates into CSVAADSYNEQFF.